Described below is a single T cell receptor beta chain sequence and its context. From germline, CDR1 is LGHNA and CDR2 YSLEER. The CDR3 covers 13 residues. Trimming at V came to 4 bases and at J to 2 bases, leaving 2 bases not matched to a gene. This entry comes from a study of blood T cell repertoires in COVID-19. Background on the study: Sources were T cells, B-cell-depleted T cells, or PBMCs; the material itself was cDNA or gDNA.

Per the study methods: By means of reference gene primer amplification, nucleated cell counts were estimated. Profiled with immunoSEQ multiplex PCR; TCRdb holds only in-frame clones, not every one. D and trimming come from the DNA, and the V and J calls and clone size come from that table. The sample carries around 190,000 clones, 75% to 80% recorded once. Material: peripheral blood. The TCR sequence derives from a woman aged 50 to 60 with active or convalescent COVID-19. The rearrangement uses TRBV4-3 and TRBJ2-7; 7 bases are shared with TRBD1. This CDR3 is CASSLDRAYEQYF. In nucleotides, the CDR3 is TGCGCCAGCAGCCTCGACAGGGCCTACGAGCAGTACTTC.